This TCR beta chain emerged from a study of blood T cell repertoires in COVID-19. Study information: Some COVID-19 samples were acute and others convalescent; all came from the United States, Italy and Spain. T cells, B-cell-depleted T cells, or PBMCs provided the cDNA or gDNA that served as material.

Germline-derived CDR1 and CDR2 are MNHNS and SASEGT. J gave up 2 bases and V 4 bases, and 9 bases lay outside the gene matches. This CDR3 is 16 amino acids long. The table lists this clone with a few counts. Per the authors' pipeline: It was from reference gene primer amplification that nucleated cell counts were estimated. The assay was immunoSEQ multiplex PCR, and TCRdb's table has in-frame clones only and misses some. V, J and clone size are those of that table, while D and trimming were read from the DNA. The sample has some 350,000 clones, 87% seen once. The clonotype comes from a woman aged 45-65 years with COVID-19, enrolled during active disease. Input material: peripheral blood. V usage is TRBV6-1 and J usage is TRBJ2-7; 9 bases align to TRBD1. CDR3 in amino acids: CASSARGQGNTYEQYF. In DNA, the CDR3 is TGTGCCAGCAGTGCAAGGGGACAGGGAAATACCTACGAGCAGTACTTC.